The 27 T cell receptor beta chains listed next were all sequenced from one sample in a study of blood T cell repertoires in COVID-19. Measured with immunoSEQ multiplex PCR; TCRdb has only the in-frame clones, and not every one. The top ten clones hold 3.5% to 4% of a sample with some 150,000 clones, around 83% of them seen once. Sequenced material: PBMCs or T cells enriched from blood (not recorded which). These receptors all come from a woman aged 50 to 60 in a cohort exposed to, infected with or recovered from COVID-19 (not recorded which).

The chain is built from TRBV28 and TRBJ2-3, with a possible D match to TRBD1 (7 bases). Trimming stripped 11 bases from V and 2 bases from J, with 14 bases between. CDR1 and CDR2 (germline): MDHEN, SYDVKM. The CDR3 runs to 13 residues. The CDR3 reads CAHAGTDTDTQYF. CDR3 in DNA: TGTGCCCACGCGGGGACAGACACAGATACGCAGTATTTT.

The gene calls are TRBV9 and TRBJ1-3; D call uncertain. Trimming cost V 2 bases and J 4 bases, with 4 bases left between them. This CDR3 comprises 12 residues. Germline loops: CDR1 SGDLS, CDR2 YYNGEE. The CDR3 region is CASSVGGNTIYF. Here the CDR3 DNA reads TGTGCCAGCAGCGTTGGCGGAAACACCATATATTTT.

This clone was seen a few times. The gene calls are TRBV27 and TRBJ2-7; possibly TRBD2 for D (6 bases). V was trimmed by 5 bases and J by 5 bases, leaving 13 bases between them. The CDR3 loop spans 13 amino acids. Germline V gene sequence: CDR1 MNHEY, CDR2 SMNVEV (reference sequence). The CDR3 nucleotides read TGTGCCAGCAGTAGACTAGGTGGGCACGAGCAGTACTTC. Translating gives CASSRLGGHEQYF.

J is TRBJ1-5 and V is TRBV6-1; D unresolved. V dropped 2 bases and J dropped 3 bases, with 17 bases sitting between them. This CDR3 has 17 amino acids. Germline CDR1 reads MNHNS; CDR2 reads SASEGT. In nucleotides, the CDR3 is TGTGCCAGCAGTGAATTCCCAGGAGGAGGTAACAATCAGCCCCAGCATTTT. Translated: CASSEFPGGGNNQPQHF.

The table lists this clone with a few counts. The genes are TRBV19 and TRBJ1-5; 7 nucleotides match TRBD1. Looked up from germline, CDR1 is LNHDA and CDR2 is SQIVND (reference sequence). With 6 bases clipped from V and 7 bases from J, the junction kept 6 bases outside the gene matches. CDR3 length: 13 amino acids. The CDR3 DNA sequence: TGTGCCAGTAGCGCACAGGGGAGACAGCCCCAGCATTTT. This translates into CASSAQGRQPQHF.

The gene calls are TRBV18 and TRBJ2-3, with D maybe TRBD1 (6 bases). Germline CDR1 KGHSH, CDR2 LQKENI. V was shortened by 2 bases and J by 3 bases, with 18 bases between the two germline ends. The CDR3 runs 17 residues. CDR3 sequence (DNA): TGTGCCAGCTCACCATTCCCGGGACAAAGATTAACAGATACGCAGTATTTT. Protein sequence: CASSPFPGQRLTDTQYF.

The chain employs TRBV4-3 and TRBJ1-2; 7 bases agree with TRBD1. V was clipped by 0 bases and J by 2 bases; unmatched bases: 3. CDR1 and CDR2 (germline): LGHNA, YSLEER. The CDR3 contains 15 residues. CDR3 in amino acids: CASSQDGTANYGYTF. CDR3 coding DNA: TGCGCCAGCAGCCAAGATGGGACAGCCAACTATGGCTACACCTTC.

This clone was observed a single time. CDR3 DNA: TGTGCCAGCAGGAAACAGGGGACACAAAACATTCAGTACTTC. Amino acid sequence: CASRKQGTQNIQYF. V gene TRBV27 combines with J gene TRBJ2-4, with 7 bases that match TRBD1. The CDR3 has 14 residues. The germline V gene encodes CDR1 MNHEY and CDR2 SMNVEV (reference sequence). V shed 6 bases, J shed 5 bases, and the junction held 7 bases outside the gene matches.

This chain links TRBV19 with TRBJ2-7; 7 bases agree with TRBD1. The CDR3 extends over 15 amino acids. Germline V CDR1 and CDR2: LNHDA, SQIVND (reference sequence). Unmatched junction bases numbered 8, after V lost 0 bases and J lost 6 bases. CDR3 nucleotides: TGTGCCAGTAGTATAGATTGGGACAGCTCTGGCGAGCAGTACTTC. Its translation: CASSIDWDSSGEQYF.

This sequence joins TRBV11-3 and TRBJ1-5, with no clear D. Germline CDR1 and CDR2: SGHNT and YENEEA. Between the trimmed V and J ends, which lost 2 bases and 4 bases, there was a span of 15 bases. The length of the CDR3 is 16 residues. CDR3 loop: CASSLPYKTENQPQHF. As DNA, the CDR3 is TGTGCCAGCAGCTTACCCTATAAAACAGAGAATCAGCCCCAGCATTTT.

The chain has TRBV13 and TRBJ2-3, with 7 bases identical to TRBD2. The V gene end was trimmed by 5 bases and the J gene end by 6 bases; junction bases not matched to a gene: 5. Germline CDR1 reads PRHDT; CDR2 reads FYEKMQ (reference sequence). The CDR3 loop spans 13 amino acids. The CDR3 loop reads CASSTYGGDTQYF. The DNA for the CDR3 is TGTGCCAGCAGCACTTACGGGGGGGATACGCAGTATTTT.

The chain couples TRBV7-9 to TRBJ2-2; the match to TRBD2 covers 12 bases. V was pared by 4 bases and J by 3 bases, with 6 bases of the junction left unmatched. CDR3 length: 17 amino acids. CDR1 is SEHNR, CDR2 FQNEAQ, per germline (reference sequence). Here the CDR3 reads CASSSRLAGDDTGELFF. The CDR3 bases are TGTGCCAGCAGCTCCAGACTAGCGGGGGACGACACCGGGGAGCTGTTTTTT.

This sequence joins TRBV27 and TRBJ1-1, with a tentative D call TRBD1 (5 bases). Germline V gives CDR1 MNHEY, CDR2 SMNVEV (reference sequence). There are 11 residues in the CDR3. Trimming cost V 3 bases and J 9 bases, with 8 bases left between them. The chain's CDR3 is CASSLGQKAFF. The CDR3 DNA follows: TGTGCCAGCAGTTTGGGGCAGAAAGCTTTCTTT.

This clone occurred once. A junction end diverges from the germline sequence, so it may reflect a read error. The chain employs TRBV18 and TRBJ2-5; unclear D gene. The germline V gene has CDR1 KGHSH and CDR2 LQKENI. The CDR3 covers 14 residues. CDR3 in amino acids: CASLPQSSRETQYF. CDR3 nucleotide sequence: TGTGCCAGCTTACCACAATCCAGCAGGGAGACCCAGTACTTC.

This clone showed up just once. The rearrangement links TRBV27 to TRBJ2-1, with a possible D match to TRBD2 (6 bases). Trimming pared 0 bases from V and 7 bases from J, leaving 7 bases between. This CDR3 region has 13 residues. CDR1 MNHEY and CDR2 SMNVEV come from the germline V gene (reference sequence). Written as DNA, the CDR3 is TGTGCCAGCAGTTTATCGGAGGGAAATGAGCAGTTCTTC. Protein product: CASSLSEGNEQFF.

The chain combines TRBV10-3 with TRBJ2-1, with D perhaps TRBD2 (5 bases). From germline, CDR1 is ENHRY and CDR2 SYGVKD. Trimming shortened V by 2 bases and J by 1 base, and 9 bases separated the two germline ends. The CDR3 has 15 residues. The CDR3 reads CAISEGGQSYNEQFF. The CDR3, as DNA: TGTGCCATCAGTGAGGGAGGCCAGTCCTACAATGAGCAGTTCTTC.

V and J are TRBV30 and TRBJ1-5, with 8 positions matching TRBD1. The germline V gene encodes CDR1 GTSNPN and CDR2 SVGIG (reference sequence). V lost 1 base, J lost 5 bases, and 7 bases stayed unmatched. This CDR3 spans 15 amino acids. The CDR3 DNA sequence: TGTGCCTGGAGTGCCCCCGACAGGGGCGATCAGCCCCAGCATTTT. As protein: CAWSAPDRGDQPQHF.

The V call is TRBV28, the J call TRBJ1-5; 9 nucleotides line up with TRBD1. The CDR3 length is 15 residues. The germline CDR1 and CDR2 sequences are MDHEN and SYDVKM. V trimming: 2 bases; J trimming: 6 bases; junction bases outside the gene matches: 5. In DNA form, the CDR3 reads TGTGCCAGCAGTTTAGGAACAGGGGGCTCTCAGCCCCAGCATTTT. Translated, it gives CASSLGTGGSQPQHF.

The chain recombines TRBV13 with TRBJ1-1; 7 bases line up with TRBD1. This CDR3 has 15 amino acids. V was clipped by 0 bases and J by 4 bases; unmatched bases: 5. Germline CDR1 and CDR2: PRHDT and FYEKMQ (reference sequence). The CDR3 sequence is CASSLGTGILTEAFF. The CDR3 coding sequence is TGTGCCAGCAGCTTAGGGACAGGGATCCTCACTGAAGCTTTCTTT.

This clone was found a few times. At one of its ends the junction is not consistent with the germline gene, which may arise from a read error. The V and J genes are TRBV7-7 and TRBJ2-3, with 9 bases that match TRBD2. The CDR3 spans 18 residues. The germline CDR1 and CDR2 sequences are SSHAT and FNYEAQ (reference sequence). This CDR3 reads CASSPGALAGPSTDTQYF. In nucleotides, the CDR3 is TGTGCTAGCAGCCCCGGGGCACTAGCGGGTCCTAGCACAGATACGCAGTATTTT. The variable domain in full, with the rest retrieved from reference TRBV7-7 and TRBJ2-3, is GAGVSQSPRYKVTKRGQDVTLRCDPISSHATLYWYQQALGQGPEFLTYFNYEAQPDKSGLPSDRFSAERPEGSISTLTIQRTEQRDSAMYRCASSPGALAGPSTDTQYFGPGTRLTVL.

The table lists this clone with many counts. The V gene is TRBV27, the J gene TRBJ2-2, with 9 bases aligning to TRBD1. Germline assignment: CDR1 MNHEY and CDR2 SMNVEV (reference sequence). CDR3 length: 14 amino acids. J gave up 7 bases and V 6 bases, and 6 bases lay outside the gene matches. The CDR3 coding sequence is TGTGCCAGCAGGACAGGGGGAAGGGGCGGGGAGCTGTTTTTT. Amino acid sequence: CASRTGGRGGELFF.

The chain has TRBV9 and TRBJ1-2, with D possibly being TRBD1 (5 bases). Germline CDR1 reads SGDLS; CDR2 reads YYNGEE. The CDR3 has 13 amino acids. Trimming took off 4 bases at V and 11 bases at J, with 18 bases between the two ends. CDR3 residues: CASSPTERQGYTF. The CDR3 DNA reads TGTGCCAGCAGCCCCACGGAACGGCAGGGTTACACCTTC.

J is TRBJ2-5 and V is TRBV6-5; 9 bases are shared with TRBD2. The CDR3 extends over 15 amino acids. The V gene end was trimmed by 6 bases and the J gene end by 1 base; junction bases not matched to a gene: 6. CDR1 MNHEY and CDR2 SVGAGI come from the germline V gene. The CDR3 protein is CASSRLAETQETQYF. In DNA, the CDR3 is TGTGCCAGCAGCCGACTAGCGGAGACCCAAGAGACCCAGTACTTC.

This chain joins TRBV7-2 and TRBJ2-5, with 9 bases fitting TRBD2. Germline V gene lookup returns CDR1 SGHTA and CDR2 FQGNSA. The CDR3 consists of 14 residues. Unmatched junction bases numbered 2, after V lost 2 bases and J lost 4 bases. CDR3 amino acids: CASSLLLAGETQYF. DNA for the CDR3: TGTGCCAGCAGCTTATTACTAGCGGGAGAGACCCAGTACTTC.

This clone was picked up a small number of times. The chain is built from TRBV7-8 and TRBJ1-4; possibly TRBD1 for D (5 bases). Germline V gene lookup returns CDR1 SGHVS and CDR2 FQNEAQ. This CDR3 is built from 15 residues. Between the trimmed V and J ends, which lost 2 bases and 8 bases, there was a span of 15 bases. The CDR3 DNA is TGTGCCAGCAGCTTAACGGGGGAACGGGAGGAAAAACTGTTTTTT. The encoded protein is CASSLTGEREEKLFF.

The chain links TRBV6-5 to TRBJ1-4; 7 bases are shared with TRBD1. V was clipped by 8 bases and J by 3 bases; unmatched bases: 6. The CDR3 covers 14 residues. Germline CDR1 reads MNHEY; CDR2 reads SVGAGI. CDR3 DNA sequence: TGTGCCAGCGGTAACAGGGGTGCTAATGAAAAACTGTTTTTT. It yields the protein CASGNRGANEKLFF.

The gene calls are TRBV7-6 and TRBJ2-2; D remains unclear. The CDR3 is 13 amino acids. Trimming pared 2 bases from V and 8 bases from J, leaving 9 bases between. The germline CDR1 and CDR2 sequences are SGHVS and FNYEAQ. CDR3 sequence: CASSLRQTGELFF. The CDR3 coding sequence is TGTGCCAGCAGCTTAAGACAAACTGGGGAGCTGTTTTTT.